These T cell receptor beta chains were read from a single sample in a study of shared clonotypes between healthy human individuals. Generated by immunoSEQ multiplex PCR, the TCRdb table keeps only in-frame clones and is missing some. In the table there are approximately 1.5 million clones, around 98.5% of which are singletons. Sequencing input: naive CD4+ T cells sorted from blood. The origin of the receptors is a man younger than 45 in good health. Both conserved end residues are part of each CDR3.

J gene: TRBJ2-3
V gene: TRBV5-1
CDR3 protein: CASSLVGLNTDTQYF

J gene: TRBJ1-2
V gene: TRBV9
CDR3 protein: CASSPFGPLVAYTF

J gene: TRBJ1-4
V gene: TRBV7-6
CDR3 protein: CASSLVSGATNEKLFF

J gene: TRBJ2-2
V gene: TRBV7-6
CDR3 protein: CASSKLRQGNTGELFF

J gene: TRBJ2-1
V gene: TRBV11-2
CDR3 protein: CASSTIGTSGTTHNEQFF

J gene: TRBJ1-1
V gene: TRBV30
CDR3 protein: CAWSREFGVMNTEAFF

J gene: TRBJ2-1
V gene: TRBV9
CDR3 protein: CASSDGYGVYNEQFF

J gene: TRBJ2-2
V gene: TRBV19
CDR3 protein: CASSIRIRTGELFF

J gene: TRBJ1-5
V gene: TRBV2
CDR3 protein: CASSARNQPQHF

J gene: TRBJ1-1
V gene: TRBV27
CDR3 protein: CASSYWTGAESEAFF

J gene: TRBJ2-7
V gene: TRBV6-5
CDR3 protein: CASRRHEQYF

J gene: TRBJ2-2
V gene: TRBV5-1
CDR3 protein: CASSPVSSGPTGELFF

J gene: TRBJ2-3
V gene: TRBV6-5
CDR3 protein: CASSRNTDTQYF

J gene: TRBJ2-3
V gene: TRBV19
CDR3 protein: CASSRDISTDTQYF

J gene: TRBJ1-2
V gene: TRBV6-5
CDR3 protein: CASSTLAGANYGYTF

J gene: TRBJ1-4
V gene: TRBV29-1
CDR3 protein: CSAGIATNEKLFF

J gene: TRBJ2-7
V gene: TRBV28
CDR3 protein: CASSRTGRSYEQYF

J gene: TRBJ2-3
V gene: TRBV5-4
CDR3 protein: CASRAPDSNTQYF

J gene: TRBJ2-3
V gene: TRBV5-4
CDR3 protein: CASSLGTSGRDTQYF

J gene: TRBJ2-7
V gene: TRBV6-1
CDR3 protein: CASRAGAGYEQYF

J gene: TRBJ2-3
V gene: TRBV18
CDR3 protein: CASTSLAGVADTQYF

J gene: TRBJ2-2
V gene: TRBV7-2
CDR3 protein: CASSPLTAGNTGELFF

J gene: TRBJ2-5
V gene: TRBV18
CDR3 protein: CASSPDPGWYQETQYF

J gene: TRBJ2-7
V gene: TRBV11-2
CDR3 protein: CASSLRSYEQYF

J gene: TRBJ2-5
V gene: TRBV30
CDR3 protein: CAWSVLETQYF

J gene: TRBJ2-3
V gene: TRBV2
CDR3 protein: CASSRGTGVRSTDTQYF

J gene: TRBJ1-4
V gene: TRBV19
CDR3 protein: CASSSSTGHWEKLFF

J gene: TRBJ1-4
V gene: TRBV18
CDR3 protein: CASSRDSTNEKLFF

J gene: TRBJ2-3
V gene: TRBV5-1
CDR3 protein: CASSLVSGRAPTDTQYF

J gene: TRBJ2-1
V gene: TRBV7-9
CDR3 protein: CASTIKQGTSGSYNEQFF

J gene: TRBJ2-3
V gene: TRBV27
CDR3 protein: CASRGLAGGPRTDTQYF

J gene: TRBJ2-7
V gene: TRBV5-8
CDR3 protein: CASSLIIGDRRSYEQYF

J gene: TRBJ2-7
V gene: TRBV19
CDR3 protein: CASKGGQGSPYEQYF

J gene: TRBJ2-1
V gene: TRBV30
CDR3 protein: CAWRPGLAYPYNEQFF

J gene: TRBJ2-3
V gene: TRBV10-3
CDR3 protein: CAISGGLRDRGSDTQYF

J gene: TRBJ2-7
V gene: TRBV7-6
CDR3 protein: CASSSLGFGNYEQYF

J gene: TRBJ2-3
V gene: TRBV7-2
CDR3 protein: CASSIQGAVHF

J gene: TRBJ2-2
V gene: TRBV7-9
CDR3 protein: CASSLEGTGELFF

J gene: TRBJ1-4
V gene: TRBV7-6
CDR3 protein: CASSLGQGNEKLFF

J gene: TRBJ2-2
V gene: TRBV9
CDR3 protein: CASSAGREDPLFF

J gene: TRBJ2-7
V gene: TRBV5-1
CDR3 protein: CASSSGDLKTSEQYF

J gene: TRBJ2-3
V gene: TRBV15
CDR3 protein: CATSIALAGLTDTQYF

J gene: TRBJ2-3
V gene: TRBV2
CDR3 protein: CASSYGNTQYF

J gene: TRBJ1-1
V gene: TRBV7-2
CDR3 protein: CASRPSVGRLNTEAFF

J gene: TRBJ2-7
V gene: TRBV7-9
CDR3 protein: CASSFLAHEQYF

J gene: TRBJ1-2
V gene: TRBV5-1
CDR3 protein: CASSGGTYYGYTF